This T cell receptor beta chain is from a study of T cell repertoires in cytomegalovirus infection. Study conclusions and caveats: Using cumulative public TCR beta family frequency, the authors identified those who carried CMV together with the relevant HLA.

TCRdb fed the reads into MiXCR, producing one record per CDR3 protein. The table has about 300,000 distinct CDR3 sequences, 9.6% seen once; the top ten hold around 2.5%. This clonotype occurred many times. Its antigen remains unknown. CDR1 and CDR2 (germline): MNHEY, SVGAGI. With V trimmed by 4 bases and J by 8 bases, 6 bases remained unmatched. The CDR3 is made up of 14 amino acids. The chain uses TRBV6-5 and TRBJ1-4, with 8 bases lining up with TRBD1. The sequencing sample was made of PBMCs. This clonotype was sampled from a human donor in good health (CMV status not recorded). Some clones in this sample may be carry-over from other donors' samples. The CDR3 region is CASSSGQGREKLFF. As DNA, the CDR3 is TGTGCCAGCAGTTCCGGACAGGGAAGAGAAAAACTGTTTTTT.